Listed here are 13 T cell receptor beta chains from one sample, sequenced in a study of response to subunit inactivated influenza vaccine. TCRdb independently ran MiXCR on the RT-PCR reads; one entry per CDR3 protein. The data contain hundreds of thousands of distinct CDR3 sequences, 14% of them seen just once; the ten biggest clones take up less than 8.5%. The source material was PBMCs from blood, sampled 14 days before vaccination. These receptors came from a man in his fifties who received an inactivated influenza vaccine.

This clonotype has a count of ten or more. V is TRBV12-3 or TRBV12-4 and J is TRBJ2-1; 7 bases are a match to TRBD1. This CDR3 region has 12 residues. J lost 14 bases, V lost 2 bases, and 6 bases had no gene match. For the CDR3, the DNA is TGTGCCAGCAGTTTATTGGCAGGGGGAGAGTTCTTC. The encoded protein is CASSLLAGGEFF.

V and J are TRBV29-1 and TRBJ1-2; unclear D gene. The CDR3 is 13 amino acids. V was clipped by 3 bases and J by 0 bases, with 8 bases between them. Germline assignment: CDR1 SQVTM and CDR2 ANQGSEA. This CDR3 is CSVDMLANYGYTF. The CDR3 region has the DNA TGCAGCGTTGATATGCTTGCTAACTATGGCTACACCTTC.

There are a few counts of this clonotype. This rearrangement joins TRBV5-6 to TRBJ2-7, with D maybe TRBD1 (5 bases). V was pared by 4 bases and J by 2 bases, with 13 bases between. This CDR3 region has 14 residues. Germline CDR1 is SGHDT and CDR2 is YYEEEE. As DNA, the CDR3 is TGTGCCAGCAGCCGTTGGACATTGCCCTACGAGCAGTACTTC. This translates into CASSRWTLPYEQYF.

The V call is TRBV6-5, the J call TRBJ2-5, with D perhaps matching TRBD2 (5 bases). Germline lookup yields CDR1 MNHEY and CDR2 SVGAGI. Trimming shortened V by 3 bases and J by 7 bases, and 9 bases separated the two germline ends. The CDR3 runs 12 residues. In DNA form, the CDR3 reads TGTGCCAGCAGTTATTCCGAGGGGACCCAGTACTTC. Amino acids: CASSYSEGTQYF.

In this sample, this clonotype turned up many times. CDR3 residues: CASSSADRVDTQYF. CDR3 sequence (DNA): TGTGCCAGCAGCTCCGCCGACCGGGTAGATACGCAGTATTTT. The J gene is TRBJ2-3, the V gene TRBV7-9; D is unresolved. V dropped 4 bases and J dropped 5 bases, with 13 bases sitting between them. The length of the CDR3 is 14 residues. Germline CDR1 is SEHNR and CDR2 is FQNEAQ (reference sequence).

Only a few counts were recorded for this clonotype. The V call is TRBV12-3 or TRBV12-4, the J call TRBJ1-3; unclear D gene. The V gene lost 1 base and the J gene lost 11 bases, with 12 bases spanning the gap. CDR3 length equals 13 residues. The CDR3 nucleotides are TGTGCCAGCAGTTTAGGGTTACGACTACCCATATATTTT. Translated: CASSLGLRLPIYF.

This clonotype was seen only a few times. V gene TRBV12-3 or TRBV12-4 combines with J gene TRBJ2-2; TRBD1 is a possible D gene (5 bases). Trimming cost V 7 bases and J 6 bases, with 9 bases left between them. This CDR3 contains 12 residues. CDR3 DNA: TGTGCCAGCAAGGGGCACCCCGGGGAGCTGTTTTTT. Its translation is CASKGHPGELFF.

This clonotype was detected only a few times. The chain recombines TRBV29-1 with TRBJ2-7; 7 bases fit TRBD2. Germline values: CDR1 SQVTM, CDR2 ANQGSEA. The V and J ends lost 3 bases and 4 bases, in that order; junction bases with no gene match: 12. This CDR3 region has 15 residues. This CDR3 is CSVETSGQAGYEQYF. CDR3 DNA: TGCAGCGTTGAGACATCAGGGCAAGCGGGGTACGAGCAGTACTTC.

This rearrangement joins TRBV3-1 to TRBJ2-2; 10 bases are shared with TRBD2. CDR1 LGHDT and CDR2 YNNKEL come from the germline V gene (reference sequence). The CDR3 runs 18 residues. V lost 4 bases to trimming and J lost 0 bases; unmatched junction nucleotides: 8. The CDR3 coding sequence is TGTGCCAGCAGCCGGGGTAGCGGGAGGCCCGCGAACACCGGGGAGCTGTTTTTT. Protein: CASSRGSGRPANTGELFF.

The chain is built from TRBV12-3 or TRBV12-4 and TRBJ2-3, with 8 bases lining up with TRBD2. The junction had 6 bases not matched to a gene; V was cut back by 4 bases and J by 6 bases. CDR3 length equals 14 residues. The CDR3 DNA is TGTGCCAGCAGTTGGGCGGGAGGCCCGGATACGCAGTATTTT. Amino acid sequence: CASSWAGGPDTQYF.

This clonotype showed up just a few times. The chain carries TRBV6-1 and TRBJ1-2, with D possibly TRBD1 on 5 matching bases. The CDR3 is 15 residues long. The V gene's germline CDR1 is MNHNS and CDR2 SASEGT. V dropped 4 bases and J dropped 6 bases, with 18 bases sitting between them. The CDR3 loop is CASSGDRRRTDGYTF. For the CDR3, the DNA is TGTGCCAGCAGTGGGGACCGACGTAGGACGGATGGCTACACCTTC.

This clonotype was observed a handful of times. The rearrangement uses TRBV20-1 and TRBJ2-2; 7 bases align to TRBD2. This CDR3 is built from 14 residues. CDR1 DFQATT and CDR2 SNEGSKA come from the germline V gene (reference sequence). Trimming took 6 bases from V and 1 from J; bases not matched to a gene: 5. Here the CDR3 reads CSARDYRNTGELFF. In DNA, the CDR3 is TGCAGTGCCAGGGACTACAGGAACACCGGGGAGCTGTTTTTT.

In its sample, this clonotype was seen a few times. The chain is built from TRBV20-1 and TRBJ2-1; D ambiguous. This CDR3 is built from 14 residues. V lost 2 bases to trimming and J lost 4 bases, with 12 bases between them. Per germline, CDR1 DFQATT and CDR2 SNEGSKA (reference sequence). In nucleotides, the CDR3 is TGCAGTGCTAGACCACGGAATGGGTACAATGAGCAGTTCTTC. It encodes CSARPRNGYNEQFF.